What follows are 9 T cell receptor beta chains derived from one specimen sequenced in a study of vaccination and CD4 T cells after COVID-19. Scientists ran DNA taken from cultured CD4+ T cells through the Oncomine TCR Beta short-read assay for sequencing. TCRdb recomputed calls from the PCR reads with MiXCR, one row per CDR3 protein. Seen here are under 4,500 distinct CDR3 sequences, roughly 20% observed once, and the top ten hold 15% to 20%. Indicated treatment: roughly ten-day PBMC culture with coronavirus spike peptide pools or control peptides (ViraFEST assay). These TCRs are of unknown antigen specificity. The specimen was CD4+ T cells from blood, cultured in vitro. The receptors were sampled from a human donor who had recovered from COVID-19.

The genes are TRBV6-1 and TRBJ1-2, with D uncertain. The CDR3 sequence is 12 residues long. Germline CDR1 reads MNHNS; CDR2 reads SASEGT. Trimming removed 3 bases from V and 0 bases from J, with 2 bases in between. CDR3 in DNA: TGTGCCAGCAGTGAGGCTAACTATGGCTACACCTTC. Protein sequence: CASSEANYGYTF.

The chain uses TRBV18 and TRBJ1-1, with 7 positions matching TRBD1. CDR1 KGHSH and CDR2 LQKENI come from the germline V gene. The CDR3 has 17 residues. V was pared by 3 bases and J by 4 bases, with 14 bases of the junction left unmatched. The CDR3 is CASSPRTGARWSTEAFF. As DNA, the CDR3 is TGTGCCAGCTCACCCCGGACAGGCGCCAGATGGAGCACTGAAGCTTTCTTT.

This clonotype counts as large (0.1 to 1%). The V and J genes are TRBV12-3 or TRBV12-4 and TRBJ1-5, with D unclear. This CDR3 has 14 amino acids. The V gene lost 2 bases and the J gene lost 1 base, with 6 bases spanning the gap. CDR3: CASSLQVSNQPQHF. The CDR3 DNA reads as TGTGCCAGCAGTTTACAGGTCAGCAATCAGCCCCAGCATTTT.

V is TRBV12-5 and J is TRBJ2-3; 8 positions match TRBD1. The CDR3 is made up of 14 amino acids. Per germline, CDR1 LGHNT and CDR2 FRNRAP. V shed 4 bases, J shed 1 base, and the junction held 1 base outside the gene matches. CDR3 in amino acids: CASGSGGGTDTQYF. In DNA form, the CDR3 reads TGTGCTAGTGGTTCAGGGGGCGGCACAGATACGCAGTATTTT.

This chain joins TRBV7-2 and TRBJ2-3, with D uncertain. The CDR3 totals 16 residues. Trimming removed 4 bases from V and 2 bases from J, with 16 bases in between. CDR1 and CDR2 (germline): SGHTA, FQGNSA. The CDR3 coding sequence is TGTGCCAGCAGCTCACCTATAGTGCCTTCCACAGATACGCAGTATTTT. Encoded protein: CASSSPIVPSTDTQYF.

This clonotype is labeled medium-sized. The CDR3 sequence is CATSPGEGAWNVQYF. The CDR3 nucleotides read TGTGCCACCAGCCCAGGGGAGGGGGCATGGAATGTGCAGTATTTT. V gene TRBV15 combines with J gene TRBJ2-3; the D gene could be TRBD1 or TRBD2 (7 bases each). Per germline, CDR1 LNHNV and CDR2 YYDKDF (reference sequence). This CDR3 contains 15 residues. Between the trimmed V and J ends, which lost 5 bases and 11 bases, there was a span of 23 bases.

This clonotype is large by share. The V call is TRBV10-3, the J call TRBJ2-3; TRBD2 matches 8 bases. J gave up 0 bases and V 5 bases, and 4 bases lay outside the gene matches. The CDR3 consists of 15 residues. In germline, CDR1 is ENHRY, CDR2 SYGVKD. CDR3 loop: CAISSRTSSTDTQYF. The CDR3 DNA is TGTGCCATCAGTTCTCGGACTAGCAGCACAGATACGCAGTATTTT.

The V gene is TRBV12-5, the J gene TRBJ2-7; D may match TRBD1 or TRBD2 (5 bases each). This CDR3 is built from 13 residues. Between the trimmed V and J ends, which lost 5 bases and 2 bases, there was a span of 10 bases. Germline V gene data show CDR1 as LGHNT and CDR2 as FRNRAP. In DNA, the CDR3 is TGTGCTAGTGGTCGGGACCGCACCTACGAGCAGTACTTC. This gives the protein CASGRDRTYEQYF.

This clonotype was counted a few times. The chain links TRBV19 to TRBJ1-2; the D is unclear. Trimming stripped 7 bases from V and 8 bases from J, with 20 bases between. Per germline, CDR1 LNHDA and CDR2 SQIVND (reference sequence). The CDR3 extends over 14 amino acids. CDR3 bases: TGTGCCAGTATCCGGCGGGGTGGGAGGTCCGGCTACACCTTC. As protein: CASIRRGGRSGYTF.